These T cell receptor beta chains were read from a single sample in a study of T-cell reconstitution after alpha-beta-depleted transplantation in children. One entry per CDR3 protein, called by TCRdb with MiXCR from the PCR reads. The repertoire holds about 47,000 distinct CDR3 sequences, with about 47% as singletons. The sequencing used peripheral blood, collected before TCRalphabeta/CD19-depleted stem cell transplant. The receptors originated from a boy in the first two years of life with SCID, due to receive a stem cell transplant. Each CDR3 is given without its conserved first and last residue.

TRBJ2-5	TRBV7-6	14	ASSLYRLAEGETQY
TRBJ2-7	TRBV27	12	ASRSGTGHYEQY
TRBJ2-7	TRBV20-1	12	SALLADFTYEQY
TRBJ1-1	TRBV19	13	ASSIPFRLESEAF
TRBJ2-1	TRBV28	13	ASNVRDPPPNEQF
TRBJ1-1	TRBV5-1	13	ASSLVGGPETEAF
TRBJ2-1	TRBV11-1	13	ASSKIAGFNNEQF
TRBJ2-7	TRBV20-1	10	SAAGAQYEQY
TRBJ2-1	TRBV11-2	13	ASSLSGGANNEQF
TRBJ2-7	TRBV2	9	ASDRDREQY
TRBJ2-7	TRBV5-5	13	ASSLLDRRGYEQY
TRBJ1-5	TRBV11-2	12	ASSSSSRSQPQH
TRBJ2-1	TRBV6-5	15	ASSYSRQPFSYNEQF
TRBJ1-2	TRBV7-9	11	ASSSGQNYGYT
TRBJ2-5	TRBV7-9	13	ASSLDARGRETQY
TRBJ1-1	TRBV20-1	13	SARKPQGFGTEAF
TRBJ2-7	TRBV29-1	8	SVGGGEQY
TRBJ2-3	TRBV2	9	ASGGADTQY
TRBJ1-5	TRBV7-9	14	ASSSVGQGRNQPQH
TRBJ2-7	TRBV20-1	10	SVGTGAYEQY
TRBJ2-7	TRBV20-1	12	SARQGSNSYEQY
TRBJ1-5	TRBV28	14	ASSLSTGGLNQPQH
TRBJ1-3	TRBV14	12	ASSPLGPGNTIY
TRBJ1-1	TRBV18	10	ASSPDTGEAF
TRBJ2-2	TRBV12-3/TRBV12-4	11	ASSLGPRGELF
TRBJ1-2	TRBV5-1	11	ASSQGQGYGYT
TRBJ2-1	TRBV7-3	12	ASKPTPGNNEQF
TRBJ2-5	TRBV7-2	15	ASSLEPSGGARETQY
TRBJ1-4	TRBV6-1	13	ASTKPGLANEKLF